The rows below give T cell receptor beta chains drawn from one sample of a study of T cells in localized non-small cell lung cancer. Generated by immunoSEQ multiplex PCR, the TCRdb table keeps only in-frame clones and is missing some. The sample comprises about 40,000 clones, around 86% of which are singletons, and around 7.3% rests with the top ten. This specimen was peripheral blood mononuclear cells, taken before any cancer treatment. These receptors were collected from a male donor at least 60 years old with stage II lung adenocarcinoma. The CDR3 runs from the conserved cysteine through the conserved F or W. A D gene is named only where the DNA matches it firmly. Expanded clones are given a class, and other clones once, few, many or no size at all.

d_call	v_call	j_call	clone_size	cdr3_aa	cdr3_nt
-	TRBV20-1	TRBJ1-4	-	CSARGLEKLFF	TGCAGTGCTAGAGGGTTGGAAAAACTGTTTTTT
-	TRBV28	TRBJ1-2	-	CASSGPNYGYTF	TGTGCCAGTTCAGGGCCCAACTATGGCTACACCTTC
-	TRBV28	TRBJ1-1	-	CASSRLVRAVRNTEAFF	TGTGCCAGCAGTCGCCTCGTCAGGGCAGTTAGGAACACTGAAGCTTTCTTT
-	TRBV6-5	TRBJ1-2	few	CASSLYGNYGYTF	TGTGCCAGCAGCCTGTACGGAAACTATGGCTACACCTTC
-	TRBV16	TRBJ1-1	few	CASSRDWQNTEAFF	TGTGCCAGCAGCCGCGACTGGCAGAACACTGAAGCTTTCTTT
-	TRBV7-2	TRBJ1-1	few	CASSLARGNTEAFF	TGTGCCAGCAGCTTAGCGAGGGGGAACACTGAAGCTTTCTTT
-	TRBV7-2	TRBJ2-7	-	CASSPSRTLSYEQYF	TGTGCCAGCAGCCCATCAAGGACACTCTCCTACGAGCAGTACTTC
-	TRBV7-2	TRBJ1-1	-	CASRLWANTEAFF	TGTGCCAGCAGGTTGTGGGCGAACACTGAAGCTTTCTTT
-	TRBV9	TRBJ1-1	-	CASSVGGATSTEAFF	TGTGCCAGCAGCGTAGGGGGGGCCACGTCGACTGAAGCTTTCTTT
-	TRBV5-6	TRBJ1-5	-	CASSSIQGNNQPQHF	TGTGCCAGCAGCTCAATACAGGGTAACAATCAGCCCCAGCATTTT
-	TRBV10-3	TRBJ1-2	-	CAISESGGQLNYGYTF	TGTGCCATCAGTGAGTCAGGGGGTCAGCTAAACTATGGCTACACCTTC
TRBD1	TRBV29-1	TRBJ1-1	-	CSVLTGTNTEAFF	TGCAGCGTTCTGACAGGGACGAACACTGAAGCTTTCTTT
-	TRBV5-6	TRBJ2-7	-	CASSLDFYEQYF	TGTGCCAGCAGCCTGGACTTTTACGAGCAGTACTTC
-	TRBV19	TRBJ2-3	-	CASSIWNTDTQYF	TGTGCCAGTAGTATTTGGAACACAGATACGCAGTATTTT
-	TRBV27	TRBJ1-2	-	CASRQGVYYGYTF	TGTGCCAGCAGACAGGGAGTATACTATGGCTACACCTTC
TRBD2	TRBV9	TRBJ2-7	-	CASSSGLAGGGQYF	TGTGCCAGCAGCTCGGGACTAGCGGGAGGTGGGCAGTACTTC
-	TRBV28	TRBJ1-2	-	CASSLGGAGNYGYTF	TGTGCCAGCAGTTTAGGGGGGGCAGGGAACTATGGCTACACCTTC
-	TRBV9	TRBJ1-5	once	CASVSKRGVQPQHF	TGTGCCAGCGTCTCAAAGAGGGGGGTTCAGCCCCAGCATTTT
TRBD2	TRBV7-2	TRBJ2-3	-	CASRTRLAGADTQYF	TGTGCCAGCAGAACTCGACTAGCGGGAGCAGATACGCAGTATTTT
-	TRBV6-5	TRBJ1-1	few	CASSYGYAGSPEAFF	TGTGCCAGCAGTTACGGGTACGCGGGGAGTCCTGAAGCTTTCTTT
TRBD1	TRBV5-6	TRBJ2-3	-	CASSYGQGDSDTQYF	TGTGCCAGCAGCTATGGACAGGGGGATTCAGATACGCAGTATTTT
-	TRBV19	TRBJ2-1	-	CASSRDTYNEQFF	TGTGCCAGTAGTCGGGACACTTACAATGAGCAGTTCTTC
-	TRBV19	TRBJ2-7	-	CAGSIPRATGSSYEQYF	TGTGCCGGTAGTATCCCCAGGGCAACAGGCAGCTCCTACGAGCAGTACTTC
TRBD1	TRBV6-5	TRBJ2-1	-	CASTPGTGINEQFF	TGTGCCAGCACTCCCGGGACAGGCATCAATGAGCAGTTCTTC
TRBD2	TRBV2	TRBJ2-1	-	CASSDTVAGQGEQFF	TGTGCCAGCAGTGATACGGTAGCGGGCCAAGGTGAGCAGTTCTTC
TRBD1	TRBV2	TRBJ2-1	-	CASTWTGPNEQFF	TGTGCCAGCACGTGGACAGGACCCAATGAGCAGTTCTTC
TRBD1	TRBV30	TRBJ1-5	-	CAWRGQGSNQPQHF	TGTGCCTGGAGGGGACAGGGGAGCAATCAGCCCCAGCATTTT
TRBD1	TRBV30	TRBJ1-5	-	CAWSVRDRGLRQPQHF	TGTGCCTGGAGTGTACGGGACAGGGGCTTACGTCAGCCCCAGCATTTT
TRBD1	TRBV5-5	TRBJ2-7	-	CASGRTGTWEQYF	TGTGCCAGCGGCCGGACAGGAACGTGGGAGCAGTACTTC
-	TRBV4-1	TRBJ1-5	-	CASSPSPGQGGKQPQHF	TGCGCCAGCAGCCCGTCCCCGGGTCAGGGCGGAAAACAGCCCCAGCATTTT
TRBD2	TRBV7-2	TRBJ2-1	-	CASSTTSGSSYNEQFF	TGTGCCAGCAGCACGACTAGCGGGAGCTCCTACAATGAGCAGTTCTTC
-	TRBV5-1	TRBJ2-1	-	CASSTSRGGTYNEQFF	TGCGCCAGCAGCACCTCCAGGGGGGGGACCTACAATGAGCAGTTCTTC
TRBD2	TRBV7-9	TRBJ2-3	-	CASSLLLAGVGDTQYF	TGTGCCAGCAGCTTGCTCCTAGCGGGAGTTGGAGATACGCAGTATTTT
-	TRBV7-6	TRBJ1-2	-	CASSPTPAGGYTF	TGTGCCAGCAGCCCTACCCCGGCCGGTGGCTACACCTTC
-	TRBV10-3	TRBJ2-7	-	CAIRADGRYEQYF	TGTGCCATCAGAGCGGACGGGAGATACGAGCAGTACTTC
TRBD2	TRBV10-3	TRBJ2-1	-	CAISGRLAGGEQFF	TGTGCCATCAGTGGAAGACTAGCGGGAGGCGAGCAGTTCTTC
TRBD1	TRBV4-3	TRBJ2-7	-	CASSQQPGTGGYEQYF	TGCGCCAGCAGCCAGCAACCCGGGACAGGGGGCTACGAGCAGTACTTC
-	TRBV29-1	TRBJ2-3	-	CSVEGLMGTDTQYF	TGCAGCGTTGAAGGACTCATGGGAACAGATACGCAGTATTTT
-	TRBV9	TRBJ1-3	once	CASSVGSDGNTIYF	TGTGCCAGCAGCGTAGGGTCAGACGGAAACACCATATATTTT
-	TRBV18	TRBJ1-1	-	CASSPDENRFGPTF	TGTGCCAGCTCACCAGACGAGAACCGGTTTGGGCCTACCTTT
TRBD1	TRBV6-6	TRBJ2-3	-	CASSLGQGGTDTQYF	TGTGCCAGCAGCCTGGGACAGGGGGGCACAGATACGCAGTATTTT
-	TRBV30	TRBJ1-2	-	CAWRDGDLSLYGYTF	TGTGCCTGGAGAGACGGGGACCTGTCTCTCTATGGCTACACCTTC
TRBD1	TRBV30	TRBJ2-2	few	CAWRGTGAYTGELFF	TGTGCCTGGAGAGGGACAGGGGCCTACACCGGGGAGCTGTTTTTT
TRBD1	TRBV9	TRBJ1-3	-	CASSVGQGDGNTIYF	TGTGCCAGCAGCGTGGGACAGGGGGACGGAAACACCATATATTTT
TRBD2	TRBV6-1	TRBJ2-4	-	CASSEARGSATGIQYF	TGTGCCAGCAGTGAAGCCCGCGGGAGCGCCACGGGCATTCAGTACTTC
-	TRBV30	TRBJ2-5	-	CAWSLGARETQYF	TGTGCCTGGTCTCTAGGGGCGCGGGAGACCCAGTACTTC
-	TRBV20-1	TRBJ2-6	-	CSARGANVLTF	TGCAGTGCTAGGGGGGCCAACGTCCTGACTTTC
-	TRBV5-1	TRBJ1-1	-	CASSLTTAPNTEAFF	TGCGCCAGCAGCTTGACCACCGCCCCGAACACTGAAGCTTTCTTT
TRBD2	TRBV5-1	TRBJ2-7	-	CASSSSGDFYYEQYF	TGCGCCAGCAGTTCTAGCGGAGACTTCTACTACGAGCAGTACTTC
TRBD2	TRBV9	TRBJ2-5	-	CASSATGRHQETQYF	TGTGCCAGCAGCGCTACCGGGAGGCACCAAGAGACCCAGTACTTC
TRBD1	TRBV6-5	TRBJ1-1	-	CASRRGQGATEAFF	TGTGCCAGCAGGAGAGGACAGGGGGCCACTGAAGCTTTCTTT
TRBD2	TRBV27	TRBJ2-3	few	CASSLGRARLRQYF	TGTGCCAGCAGTTTGGGGAGGGCACGCTTAAGGCAGTATTTT
-	TRBV11-1	TRBJ2-3	-	CASGGTSRGTDTQYF	TGTGCCAGCGGGGGGACTTCTAGGGGGACAGATACGCAGTATTTT